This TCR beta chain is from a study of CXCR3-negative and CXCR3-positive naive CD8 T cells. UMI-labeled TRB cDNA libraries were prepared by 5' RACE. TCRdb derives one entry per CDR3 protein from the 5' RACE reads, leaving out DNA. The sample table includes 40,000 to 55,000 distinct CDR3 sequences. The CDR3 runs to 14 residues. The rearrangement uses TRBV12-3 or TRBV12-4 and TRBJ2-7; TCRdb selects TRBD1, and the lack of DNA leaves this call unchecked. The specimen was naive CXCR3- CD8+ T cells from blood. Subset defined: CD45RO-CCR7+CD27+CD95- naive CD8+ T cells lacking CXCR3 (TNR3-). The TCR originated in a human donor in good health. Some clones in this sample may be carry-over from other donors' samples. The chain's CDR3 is CASSFPGSSYEQYF.